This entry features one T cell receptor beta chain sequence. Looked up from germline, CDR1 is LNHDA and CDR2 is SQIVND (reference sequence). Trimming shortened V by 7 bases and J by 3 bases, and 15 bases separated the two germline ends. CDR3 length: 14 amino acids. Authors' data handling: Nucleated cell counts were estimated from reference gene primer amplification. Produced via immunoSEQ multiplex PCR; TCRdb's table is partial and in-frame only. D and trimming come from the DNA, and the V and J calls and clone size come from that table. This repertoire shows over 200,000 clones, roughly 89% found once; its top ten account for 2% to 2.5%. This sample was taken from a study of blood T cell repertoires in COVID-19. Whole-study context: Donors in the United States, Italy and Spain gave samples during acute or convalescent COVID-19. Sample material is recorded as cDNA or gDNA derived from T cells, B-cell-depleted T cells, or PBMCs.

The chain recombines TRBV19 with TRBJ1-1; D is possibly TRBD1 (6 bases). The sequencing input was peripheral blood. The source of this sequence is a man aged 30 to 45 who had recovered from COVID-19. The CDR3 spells CASKKQGADTEAFF. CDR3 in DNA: TGTGCCAGTAAAAAACAGGGCGCAGACACTGAAGCTTTCTTT. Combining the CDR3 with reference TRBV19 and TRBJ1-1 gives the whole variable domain DGGITQSPKYLFRKEGQNVTLSCEQNLNHDAMYWYRQDPGQGLRLIYYSQIVNDFQKGDIAEGYSVSREKKESFPLTVTSAQKNPTAFYLCASKKQGADTEAFFGQGTRLTVV.